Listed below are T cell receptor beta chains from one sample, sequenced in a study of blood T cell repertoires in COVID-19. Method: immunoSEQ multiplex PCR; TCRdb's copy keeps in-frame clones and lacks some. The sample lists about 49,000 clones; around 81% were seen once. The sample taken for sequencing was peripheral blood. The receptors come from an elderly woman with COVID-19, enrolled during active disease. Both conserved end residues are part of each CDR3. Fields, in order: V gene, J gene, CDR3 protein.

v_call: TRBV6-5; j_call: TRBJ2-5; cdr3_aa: CASRKGGVQYF
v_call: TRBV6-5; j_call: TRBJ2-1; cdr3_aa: CASSYSLSGNGYEQFF
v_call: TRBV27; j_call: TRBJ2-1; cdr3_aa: CASNEGASVWNEQFF
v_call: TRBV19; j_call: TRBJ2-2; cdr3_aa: CASRSGRAGTGELFF
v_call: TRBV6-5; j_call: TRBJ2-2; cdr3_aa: CASSDTPANTGELFF
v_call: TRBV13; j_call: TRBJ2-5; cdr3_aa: CASSLSKRETQYF
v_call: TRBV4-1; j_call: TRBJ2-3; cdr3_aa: CASSQRGLLADPGDTQYF
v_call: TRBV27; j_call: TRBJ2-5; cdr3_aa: CASSLSRGRGETQYF
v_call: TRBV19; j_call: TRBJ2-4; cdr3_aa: CASSIDRGMKNIQYF
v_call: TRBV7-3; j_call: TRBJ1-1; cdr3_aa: CASSLSGQRNTEAFF
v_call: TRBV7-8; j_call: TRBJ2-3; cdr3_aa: CASLGLVKTDTQYF
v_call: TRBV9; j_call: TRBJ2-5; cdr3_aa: CASSADLGLAGLGTQYF
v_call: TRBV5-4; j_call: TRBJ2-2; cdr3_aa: CASSWGQGIPGELFF
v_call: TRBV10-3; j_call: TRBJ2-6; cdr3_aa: CAIGTGLSGANVLTF
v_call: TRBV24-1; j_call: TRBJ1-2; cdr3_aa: CATSDSGRGYGYTF
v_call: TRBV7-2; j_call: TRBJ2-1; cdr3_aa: CASRRQGADEQFF
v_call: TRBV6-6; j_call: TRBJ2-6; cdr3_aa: CASSPQGGNRHSGANVLTF
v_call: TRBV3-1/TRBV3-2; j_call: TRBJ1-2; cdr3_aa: CASSPGQGNGYTF
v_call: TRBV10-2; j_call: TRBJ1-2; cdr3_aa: CASSETGTNYGYTF
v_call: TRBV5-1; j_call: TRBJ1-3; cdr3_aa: CASSPPVSSGNTIYF
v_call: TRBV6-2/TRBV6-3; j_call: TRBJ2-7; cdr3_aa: CASSPQRTSGNSYEQYF
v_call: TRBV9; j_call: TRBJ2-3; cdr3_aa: CASSPSWGRGTQYF
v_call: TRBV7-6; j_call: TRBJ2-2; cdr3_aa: CASSSGLNSGELFF
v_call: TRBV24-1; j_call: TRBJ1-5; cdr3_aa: CATSDSRREGGAQPQHF
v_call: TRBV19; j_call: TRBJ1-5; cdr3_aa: CASRTTGGGDGNQPQHF
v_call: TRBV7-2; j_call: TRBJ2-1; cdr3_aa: CASSLGASGGQNEQFF
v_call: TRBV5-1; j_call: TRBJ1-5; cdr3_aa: CASSREPNQPQHF
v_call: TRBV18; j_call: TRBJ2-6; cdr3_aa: CASSPRDRGASGANVLTF
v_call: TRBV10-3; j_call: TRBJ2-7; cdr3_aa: CAISDRGPTYEQYF
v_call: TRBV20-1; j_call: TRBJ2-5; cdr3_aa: CSASGGNQETQYF
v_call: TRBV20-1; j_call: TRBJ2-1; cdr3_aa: CSASLVSLNEQFF
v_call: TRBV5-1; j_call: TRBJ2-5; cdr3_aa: CASSQGQGWAQYF
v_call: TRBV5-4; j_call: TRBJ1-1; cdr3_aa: CASSLDYTEAFF
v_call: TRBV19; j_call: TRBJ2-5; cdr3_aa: CASSIVGPAFGAGAKETQYF
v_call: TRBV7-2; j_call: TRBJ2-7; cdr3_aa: CASSPGGGSSYEQYF
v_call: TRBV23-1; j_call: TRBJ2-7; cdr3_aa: CASSHPPTTGGYEQYF
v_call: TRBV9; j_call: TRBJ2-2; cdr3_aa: CASSVRTSGNTGELFF
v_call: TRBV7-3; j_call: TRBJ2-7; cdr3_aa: CASSPLIASGTSYEQYF
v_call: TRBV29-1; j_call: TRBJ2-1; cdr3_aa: CSASGTGGVEQFF
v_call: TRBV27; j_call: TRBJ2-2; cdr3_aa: CASSDAPSTGELFF
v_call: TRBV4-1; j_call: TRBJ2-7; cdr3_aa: CASSQVQYSSYEQYF
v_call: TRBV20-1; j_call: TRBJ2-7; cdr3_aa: CSASYGKLYEQYF
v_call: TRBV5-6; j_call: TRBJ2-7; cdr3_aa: CASSLLGTSGNYEQYF
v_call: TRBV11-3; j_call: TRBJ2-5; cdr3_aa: CASSRGINVQETQYF